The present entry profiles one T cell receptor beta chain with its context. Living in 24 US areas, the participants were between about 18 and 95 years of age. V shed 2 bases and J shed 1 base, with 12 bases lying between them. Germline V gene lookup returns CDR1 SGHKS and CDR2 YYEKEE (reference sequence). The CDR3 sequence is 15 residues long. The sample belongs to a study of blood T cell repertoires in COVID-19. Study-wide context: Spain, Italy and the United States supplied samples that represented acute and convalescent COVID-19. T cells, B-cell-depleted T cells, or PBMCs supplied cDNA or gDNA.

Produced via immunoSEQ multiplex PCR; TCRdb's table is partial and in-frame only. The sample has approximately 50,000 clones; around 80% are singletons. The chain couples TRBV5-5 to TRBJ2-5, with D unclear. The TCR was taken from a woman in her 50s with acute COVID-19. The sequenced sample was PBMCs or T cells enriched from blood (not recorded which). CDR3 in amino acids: CASSLKARLQETQYF. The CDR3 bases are TGTGCCAGCAGCTTAAAGGCGAGACTCCAAGAGACCCAGTACTTC.